These 27 T cell receptor beta chains share one sample of origin, sequenced in a study of blood T cells in healthy people across ages. Sample-barcoded 5' priming and a J-beta primer mix drove a second PCR of about 6 to 12 cycles. TCRdb reprocessed the 5' RACE reads with MiXCR, giving one entry per CDR3 protein. The sample has hundreds of thousands of distinct CDR3 sequences, 45% to 70% seen once; the top ten hold roughly 24%. Material for sequencing was blood. These receptors were collected from a man aged 35-49 years in good health.

The V gene is TRBV7-2, the J gene TRBJ1-2, with TRBD1 as a possible D gene (5 bases). This CDR3 has 14 amino acids. With 5 bases removed from V and 2 bases from J, the gap between germline ends came to 12 bases. The germline V gene encodes CDR1 SGHTA and CDR2 FQGNSA. The CDR3 coding sequence is TGTGCCAGCAGCCGCCGGGACCTAAACTATGGCTACACCTTC. Its translation: CASSRRDLNYGYTF.

The gene calls are TRBV27 and TRBJ1-4, with TRBD1 identical over 9 bases. V trimming: 6 bases; J trimming: 4 bases; junction bases outside the gene matches: 3. The CDR3 consists of 14 residues. CDR1 is MNHEY, CDR2 SMNVEV, per germline (reference sequence). The CDR3 region is CASRGTGINEKLFF. The CDR3 DNA follows: TGTGCCAGCAGGGGGACAGGGATTAATGAAAAACTGTTTTTT. Supplemented by reference TRBV27 and TRBJ1-4, the full variable domain reads EAQVTQNPRYLITVTGKKLTVTCSQNMNHEYMSWYRQDPGLGLRQIYYSMNVEVTDKGDVPEGYKVSRKEKRNFPLILESPSPNQTSLYFCASRGTGINEKLFFGSGTQLSVL.

The chain is built from TRBV5-1 and TRBJ1-2; 7 bases match TRBD1. V shed 4 bases, J shed 5 bases, and the junction held 11 bases outside the gene matches. The CDR3 is 15 residues long. CDR1 is SGHRS and CDR2 is YFSETQ in the germline V gene. CDR3 loop: CASSPGQWKGYGYTF. The DNA of the CDR3 is TGCGCCAGCAGCCCGGGACAGTGGAAGGGATATGGCTACACCTTC. Using reference TRBV5-1 and TRBJ1-2 for the parts outside the CDR3, the full variable domain is KAGVTQTPRYLIKTRGQQVTLSCSPISGHRSVSWYQQTPGQGLQFLFEYFSETQRNKGNFPGRFSGRQFSNSRSEMNVSTLELGDSALYLCASSPGQWKGYGYTFGSGTRLTVV.

The CDR3 is CASSVVKGGGSLGDEQFF. The CDR3 nucleotides read TGTGCCAGCAGCGTAGTTAAAGGGGGAGGCTCCCTAGGGGATGAGCAGTTCTTC. V gene TRBV9 combines with J gene TRBJ2-1; perhaps D is TRBD1 or TRBD2 (6 bases each). CDR1 and CDR2 from the germline V gene are SGDLS and YYNGEE. CDR3 size: 18 residues. Trimming removed 0 bases from V and 8 bases from J, with 24 bases in between.

V usage is TRBV12-3 or TRBV12-4 and J usage is TRBJ2-1, with 10 positions matching TRBD1. This CDR3 contains 17 residues. With V trimmed by 2 bases and J by 3 bases, 7 bases remained unmatched. In nucleotides, the CDR3 is TGTGCCAGCAGTTTAAATCCGGGACAGGGGAGCTACAATGAGCAGTTCTTC. It is translated as CASSLNPGQGSYNEQFF.

This clonotype appeared a single time. The rearrangement links TRBV6-1 to TRBJ1-2, with D unresolved. The CDR3 contains 16 residues. The germline CDR1 and CDR2 sequences are MNHNS and SASEGT. Trimming stripped 3 bases from V and 2 bases from J, with 16 bases between. CDR3: CASSDKGEFENYGYTF. CDR3 in DNA: TGTGCCAGCAGTGATAAGGGTGAATTTGAAAACTATGGCTACACCTTC.

This clonotype was picked up a small number of times. This CDR3 reads CASNFGQGQETQYF. CDR3 DNA: TGTGCCAGCAACTTTGGACAGGGCCAAGAGACCCAGTACTTC. The rearrangement uses TRBV6-1 and TRBJ2-5; 8 nucleotides align to TRBD1. V was pared by 7 bases and J by 1 base, with 5 bases of the junction left unmatched. Germline V gives CDR1 MNHNS, CDR2 SASEGT. The CDR3 is 14 residues long.

The rearrangement uses TRBV28 and TRBJ2-7, with a tentative D call TRBD2 (6 bases). CDR3 length: 15 residues. CDR1 MDHEN and CDR2 SYDVKM come from the germline V gene. Between the trimmed V and J ends, which lost 6 bases and 5 bases, there was a span of 20 bases. The CDR3 bases are TGTGCCAGCAGCTCCCTTAGGGGCGGGATGAACGAGCAGTACTTC. Protein product: CASSSLRGGMNEQYF.

This clonotype was found once. This chain links TRBV7-9 with TRBJ2-5; D is unclear. Between the trimmed V and J ends, which lost 2 bases and 6 bases, there was a span of 7 bases. The CDR3 runs 12 residues. Germline CDR1 reads SEHNR; CDR2 reads FQNEAQ (reference sequence). DNA of the CDR3: TGTGCCAGCAGCTTAACGTTACAGACCCAGTACTTC. Translating it yields CASSLTLQTQYF.

This rearrangement joins TRBV9 to TRBJ2-1; 9 bases agree with TRBD2. V lost 0 bases to trimming and J lost 5 bases; unmatched junction nucleotides: 6. The germline V gene has CDR1 SGDLS and CDR2 YYNGEE. This CDR3 region has 16 residues. CDR3 in amino acids: CASSVAAGTSHNEQFF. The DNA for the CDR3 is TGTGCCAGCAGCGTAGCGGCTGGGACTAGCCACAATGAGCAGTTCTTC. Full variable domain (remainder filled in from reference TRBV9 and TRBJ2-1): DSGVTQTPKHLITATGQRVTLRCSPRSGDLSVYWYQQSLDQGLQFLIQYYNGEERAKGNILERFSAQQFPDLHSELNLSSLELGDSALYFCASSVAAGTSHNEQFFGPGTRLTVL.

The chain is built from TRBV12-3 or TRBV12-4 and TRBJ2-3; D not certain. CDR3 length: 13 amino acids. V was shortened by 6 bases and J by 5 bases, with 12 bases between the two germline ends. This chain's CDR3 is CASRLSTIDTQYF. The CDR3 nucleotides are TGTGCCAGCAGACTTAGTACTATAGATACGCAGTATTTT.

The chain joins TRBV4-3 to TRBJ2-7, with 7 bases matching TRBD1. Germline V gene data show CDR1 as LGHNA and CDR2 as YSLEER. With 5 bases clipped from V and 0 bases from J, the junction kept 7 bases outside the gene matches. This CDR3 is 15 amino acids long. CDR3 coding DNA: TGCGCCAGCAGCAACAGGGGCCGCAGCTCCTACGAGCAGTACTTC. This gives the protein CASSNRGRSSYEQYF.

The table lists this clonotype with a few counts. The CDR3 sequence is CASSATGEQYF. The CDR3 nucleotides read TGTGCCAGCAGCGCAACAGGGGAGCAGTACTTC. This chain joins TRBV7-9 and TRBJ2-5; TRBD1 aligns across 7 bases. The CDR3 extends over 11 amino acids. Germline V CDR1 and CDR2: SEHNR, FQNEAQ (reference sequence). Trimming cost V 5 bases and J 11 bases; bases outside gene matches: 5.

The CDR3 loop is CASSIGTSGRYEQYF. For the CDR3, the DNA is TGTGCCAGCAGTATCGGGACTAGCGGTAGATACGAGCAGTACTTC. The J gene is TRBJ2-5, the V gene TRBV27; 11 nucleotides agree with TRBD2. The tail of the sequence fits TRBJ2-7 better, so the J call may be wrong. Germline-derived CDR1 and CDR2 are MNHEY and SMNVEV (reference sequence). There are 15 residues in the CDR3.

This clonotype was counted a few times. The chain recombines TRBV7-8 with TRBJ2-1; TRBD2 agrees at 13 bases. Per germline, CDR1 SGHVS and CDR2 FQNEAQ. The CDR3 sequence is 21 residues long. V gave up 4 bases and J gave up 0 bases; unmatched junction bases: 15. CDR3 amino acids: CASSSNLLGTSGVGSYNEQFF. The CDR3 nucleotides read TGTGCCAGCAGCTCCAACCTTCTCGGGACTAGCGGGGTGGGCTCCTACAATGAGCAGTTCTTC.

This rearrangement joins TRBV28 to TRBJ2-7; D tentatively fits TRBD1 or TRBD2 (5 bases each). The ends were cut back, 5 bases at V and 0 bases at J, with 20 bases in the middle. CDR3 length: 17 amino acids. Germline assignment: CDR1 MDHEN and CDR2 SYDVKM. CDR3 loop: CASSRDGRFLGSYEQYF. The CDR3 bases are TGTGCCAGCAGTCGGGACGGGCGATTCCTAGGCTCCTACGAGCAGTACTTC.

CDR3 in DNA: TGTGCCAGCAGCATAAAGCGGGGGGTCGAGAGGGCAACTAATGAAAAACTGTTTTTT. It encodes CASSIKRGVERATNEKLFF. The genes are TRBV7-9 and TRBJ1-4; the D gene is possibly TRBD1 (5 bases). Germline assignment: CDR1 SEHNR and CDR2 FQNEAQ (reference sequence). Trimming cost V 5 bases and J 0 bases, with 22 bases left between them. CDR3 length equals 19 residues.

This clonotype was counted a few times. The chain joins TRBV4-3 to TRBJ2-1, with D unclear. CDR3 length: 14 residues. Trimming took off 1 base at V and 9 bases at J, with 13 bases between the two ends. Germline V gene sequence: CDR1 LGHNA, CDR2 YSLEER. This CDR3 reads CASSQVFLNREQFF. CDR3 DNA sequence: TGCGCCAGCAGCCAAGTCTTCCTTAACCGTGAGCAGTTCTTC.

V usage is TRBV7-2 and J usage is TRBJ2-7; D unresolved. Germline V gene lookup returns CDR1 SGHTA and CDR2 FQGNSA. The CDR3 has 11 residues. V dropped 3 bases and J dropped 4 bases, with 4 bases sitting between them. CDR3 residues: CASSFKYEQYF. As DNA, the CDR3 is TGTGCCAGCAGCTTTAAATACGAGCAGTACTTC.

The rearrangement joins TRBV4-1 to TRBJ2-7, with D possibly matching TRBD2 (7 bases). Germline CDR1 is MGHRA and CDR2 is YSYEKL. There are 15 residues in the CDR3. Trimming removed 3 bases from V and 3 bases from J, with 15 bases in between. Here the CDR3 DNA reads TGCGCCAGCAGCCATCAGGGGACTATAGTCTACGAGCAGTACTTC. Its protein product is CASSHQGTIVYEQYF.

This clonotype was detected a few times. The CDR3 nucleotides are TGTGCCAGCAGTTTAGAGGTGGGGGTGCGCAACAATGAGCAGTTCTTC. It yields the protein CASSLEVGVRNNEQFF. The chain links TRBV27 to TRBJ2-1; D assignment may be TRBD1 or TRBD2 (5 bases each). The CDR3 contains 16 residues. Germline assignment: CDR1 MNHEY and CDR2 SMNVEV (reference sequence). Trimming removed 2 bases from V and 5 bases from J, with 16 bases in between.

The V call is TRBV4-3, the J call TRBJ2-5, with D uncertain. This CDR3 has 13 amino acids. Trimming took 0 bases from V and 11 from J, leaving 13 bases between them. CDR1 is LGHNA and CDR2 is YSLEER in the germline V gene. DNA of the CDR3: TGCGCCAGCAGCCAAGATCTCATCGGTGAGCAGTACTTC. Translation: CASSQDLIGEQYF.

In its sample, this clonotype was seen a few times. The chain couples TRBV6-1 to TRBJ2-3; 12 nucleotides match TRBD1. CDR1 is MNHNS and CDR2 is SASEGT in the germline V gene. Trimming cost V 3 bases and J 6 bases; bases outside gene matches: 10. CDR3 length: 17 residues. The CDR3 spells CASSDLRGTGGQDTQYF. CDR3 nucleotides: TGTGCCAGCAGTGACTTACGAGGGACAGGGGGCCAGGATACGCAGTATTTT.

This chain's CDR3 is CASSQDDANTGELFF. CDR3 DNA sequence: TGTGCCAGCAGCCAAGATGACGCGAACACCGGGGAGCTGTTTTTT. The gene calls are TRBV7-2 and TRBJ2-2; D unclear. Germline loops: CDR1 SGHTA, CDR2 FQGNSA. The CDR3 is 15 amino acids. V was cut by 5 bases and J by 0 bases, with 10 bases left in between.

This clonotype was observed a handful of times. J is TRBJ1-2 and V is TRBV12-3 or TRBV12-4; 12 bases align to TRBD1. J gave up 8 bases and V 5 bases, and 6 bases lay outside the gene matches. The CDR3 contains 14 residues. In DNA form, the CDR3 reads TGTGCCAGCAGTCCCGGGACAGGGGGCGTGGGCTACACCTTC. Its protein product is CASSPGTGGVGYTF.

This chain connects TRBV5-1 to TRBJ2-1, with unresolved D. CDR3 length: 14 amino acids. Germline loops: CDR1 SGHRS, CDR2 YFSETQ. Trimming stripped 2 bases from V and 5 bases from J, with 11 bases between. The CDR3: CASSFRAPDNEQFF. In DNA form, the CDR3 reads TGCGCCAGCAGCTTCCGTGCCCCGGACAATGAGCAGTTCTTC.

V gene TRBV19 combines with J gene TRBJ2-1; D is perhaps TRBD1 or TRBD2 (5 bases each). The CDR3 runs to 11 residues. The V gene lost 3 bases and the J gene lost 10 bases, with 7 bases spanning the gap. Germline assignment: CDR1 LNHDA and CDR2 SQIVND (reference sequence). The CDR3 here is CASSMGDEQFF. The CDR3 nucleotides are TGTGCCAGTAGTATGGGGGACGAGCAGTTCTTC. Full variable domain (remainder filled in from reference TRBV19 and TRBJ2-1): DGGITQSPKYLFRKEGQNVTLSCEQNLNHDAMYWYRQDPGQGLRLIYYSQIVNDFQKGDIAEGYSVSREKKESFPLTVTSAQKNPTAFYLCASSMGDEQFFGPGTRLTVL.